This TCR beta chain originates from a study of cytomegalovirus exposure and HLA in healthy donors. The study ran its PCR with 60 Vbeta and 13 Jbeta primers. Libraries were prepared by immunoSEQ multiplex PCR; TCRdb keeps only in-frame clonotypes and omits some of them. The sample lists around 150,000 clones, roughly three quarters seen once, with approximately 2% in the top ten. The ends lost 0 bases at V and 5 bases at J; junction bases unmatched: 4. The CDR3 sequence is 14 residues long. Germline values: CDR1 GTSNPN, CDR2 SVGIG (reference sequence). This clone has only one observation. Sample: PBMCs. The chain has TRBV30 and TRBJ2-5, with 9 bases matching TRBD1. The sequence derives from a man aged 25 to 45 in good health and CMV-seronegative. This CDR3 reads CAWSVTGGSETQYF. The CDR3 DNA reads as TGTGCCTGGAGTGTAACAGGGGGCAGCGAGACCCAGTACTTC.